Listed below are T cell receptor beta chains from one sample, sequenced in a study of blood T cell repertoires in COVID-19. Sequencing used immunoSEQ multiplex PCR; TCRdb keeps in-frame clones, though not all of them. Among about 400,000 clones listed, under 90% were seen once. Sequencing was performed on PBMCs or T cells enriched from blood (not recorded which). These receptors were collected from a woman under 40 who had recovered from COVID-19. CDR3s include the opening cysteine and the closing phenylalanine or tryptophan. The D gene is left open where the match is weak.

v_call,j_call,d_call,cdr3_aa,cdr3_nt
TRBV5-3,TRBJ2-7,-,CARSLVNFKRIYEQYF,TGTGCCAGAAGCTTGGTCAACTTTAAAAGAATCTACGAGCAGTACTTC
TRBV5-1,TRBJ2-1,TRBD2,CASSGGGLAGGGNEQFF,TGCGCCAGCAGCGGGGGAGGACTAGCGGGAGGTGGGAATGAGCAGTTCTTC
TRBV12-3/TRBV12-4,TRBJ1-1,-,CASSLFRDTEAFF,TGTGCCAGCAGTTTATTCAGGGACACTGAAGCTTTCTTT
TRBV6-5,TRBJ2-7,TRBD2,CASSSRAGGAYEQYF,TGTGCCAGCAGTTCCCGAGCGGGGGGGGCCTACGAGCAGTACTTC
TRBV6-2/TRBV6-3,TRBJ2-7,TRBD1,CASSDRDRGTYEQYF,TGTGCCAGCAGTGACCGGGACAGGGGAACCTACGAGCAGTACTTC
TRBV30,TRBJ1-4,TRBD1,CAWTPGTGVEKLFF,TGTGCCTGGACCCCCGGGACAGGGGTTGAAAAACTGTTTTTT
TRBV10-3,TRBJ1-2,TRBD1,CATHSGTGQYYGYTF,TGTGCCACGCATTCCGGGACAGGCCAATACTATGGCTACACCTTC
TRBV7-9,TRBJ2-2,-,CASSLEGFVLAGELFF,TGTGCCAGCAGCTTGGAGGGATTTGTCCTGGCCGGGGAGCTGTTTTTT
TRBV15,TRBJ1-1,-,CATSRDIARLANTEAFF,TGTGCCACCAGCAGAGATATCGCTAGGTTAGCGAACACTGAAGCTTTCTTT
TRBV11-1,TRBJ2-1,TRBD2,CASSPSGGVGEQFF,TGTGCCAGCAGCCCTAGCGGGGGGGTCGGTGAGCAGTTCTTC
TRBV7-2,TRBJ2-2,-,CASSLARQGGTGELFF,TGTGCCAGCAGCTTAGCGCGTCAGGGGGGCACCGGGGAGCTGTTTTTT
TRBV12-5,TRBJ1-5,TRBD1,CASGLGTTGGNWPQHF,TGTGCTAGTGGTTTGGGCACCACAGGGGGCAATTGGCCCCAGCATTTT
TRBV7-2,TRBJ1-4,-,CASSSPRDLKEKLFF,TGTGCCAGCAGCTCACCTCGAGATCTGAAAGAAAAACTGTTTTTT
TRBV27,TRBJ2-7,TRBD2,CASTDAGTSGFVQYF,TGTGCCAGCACTGACGCCGGGACTAGCGGGTTCGTGCAGTACTTC
TRBV19,TRBJ2-7,-,CASSIMTAGTYEQYF,TGTGCCAGTAGTATAATGACAGCGGGCACCTACGAGCAGTACTTC
TRBV3-1/TRBV3-2,TRBJ1-2,-,CASSQETALRGYTF,TGTGCCAGCAGCCAAGAGACAGCTCTACGGGGCTACACCTTC